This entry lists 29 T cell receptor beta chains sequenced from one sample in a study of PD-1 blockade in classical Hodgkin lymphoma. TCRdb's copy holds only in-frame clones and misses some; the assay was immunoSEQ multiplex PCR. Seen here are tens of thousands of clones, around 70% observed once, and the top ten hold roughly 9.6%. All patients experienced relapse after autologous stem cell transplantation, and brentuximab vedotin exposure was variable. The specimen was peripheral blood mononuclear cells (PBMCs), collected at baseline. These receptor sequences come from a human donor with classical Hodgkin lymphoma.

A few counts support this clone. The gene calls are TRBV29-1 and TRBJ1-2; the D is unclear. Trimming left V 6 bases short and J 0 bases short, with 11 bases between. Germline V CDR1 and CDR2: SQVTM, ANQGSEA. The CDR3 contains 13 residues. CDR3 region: CSVVDHSNYGYTF. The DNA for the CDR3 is TGCAGCGTCGTAGACCATTCTAACTATGGCTACACCTTC.

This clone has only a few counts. CDR3 region: CASSQEIPAGLYGYTF. The DNA for the CDR3 is TGTGCCAGCAGCCAAGAGATCCCAGCGGGTCTATATGGCTACACCTTC. This chain uses TRBV4-2 with TRBJ1-2; unclear D gene. The CDR3 is made up of 16 amino acids. Germline CDR1 is LGHNA and CDR2 is YNFKEQ. Trimming removed 0 bases from V and 5 bases from J, with 16 bases in between.

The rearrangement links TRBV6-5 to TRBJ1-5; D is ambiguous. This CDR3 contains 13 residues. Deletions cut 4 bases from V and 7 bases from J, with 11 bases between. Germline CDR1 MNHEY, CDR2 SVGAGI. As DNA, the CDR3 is TGTGCCAGCAGTTCGGACTCGGGCCAGCCCCAGCATTTT. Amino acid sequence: CASSSDSGQPQHF.

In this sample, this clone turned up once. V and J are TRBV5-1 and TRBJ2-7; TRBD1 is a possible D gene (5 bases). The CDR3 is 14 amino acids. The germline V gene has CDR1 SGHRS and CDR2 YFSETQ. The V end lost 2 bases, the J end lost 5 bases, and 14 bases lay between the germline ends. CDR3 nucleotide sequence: TGCGCCAGCAGCTTCCAGACCCCCAGGGACGAGCAGTACTTC. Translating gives CASSFQTPRDEQYF.

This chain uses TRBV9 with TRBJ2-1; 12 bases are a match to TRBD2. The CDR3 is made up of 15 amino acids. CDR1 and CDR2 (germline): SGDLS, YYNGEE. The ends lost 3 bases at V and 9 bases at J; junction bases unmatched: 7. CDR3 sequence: CASSAPGLAGSEQFF. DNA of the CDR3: TGTGCCAGCAGCGCCCCGGGACTAGCGGGCAGTGAGCAGTTCTTC.

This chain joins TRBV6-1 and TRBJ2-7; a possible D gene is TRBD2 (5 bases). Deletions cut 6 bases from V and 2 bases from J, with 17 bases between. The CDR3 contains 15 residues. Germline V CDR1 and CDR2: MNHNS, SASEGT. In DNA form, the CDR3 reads TGTGCCAGCAGGGCCCAAGGGAAGCGGCCCTACGAGCAGTACTTC. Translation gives CASRAQGKRPYEQYF.

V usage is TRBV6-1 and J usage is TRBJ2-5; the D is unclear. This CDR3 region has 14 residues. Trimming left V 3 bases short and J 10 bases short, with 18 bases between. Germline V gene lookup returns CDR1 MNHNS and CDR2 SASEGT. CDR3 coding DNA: TGTGCCAGCAGTGACATACCCTTGGCTTGGGTCCAGTACTTC. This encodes CASSDIPLAWVQYF.

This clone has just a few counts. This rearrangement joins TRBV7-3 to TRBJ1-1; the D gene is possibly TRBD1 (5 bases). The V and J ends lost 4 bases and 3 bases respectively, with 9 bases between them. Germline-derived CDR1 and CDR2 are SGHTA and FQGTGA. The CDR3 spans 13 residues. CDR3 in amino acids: CASSSDMDTEAFF. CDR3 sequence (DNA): TGTGCCAGCAGCTCGGACATGGACACTGAAGCTTTCTTT.

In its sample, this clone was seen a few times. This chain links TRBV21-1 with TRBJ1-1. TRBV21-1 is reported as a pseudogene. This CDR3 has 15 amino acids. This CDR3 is CASSPEGGSDTEAFF. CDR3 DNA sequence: TGTGCCAGCAGCCCAGAGGGGGGCTCGGACACTGAAGCTTTCTTT.

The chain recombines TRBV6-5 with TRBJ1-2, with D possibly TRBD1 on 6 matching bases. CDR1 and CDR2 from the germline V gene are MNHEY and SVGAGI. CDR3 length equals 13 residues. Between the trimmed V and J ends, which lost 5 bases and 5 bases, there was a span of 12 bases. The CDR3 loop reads CASSNDQGYGYTF. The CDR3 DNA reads TGTGCCAGCAGTAACGATCAGGGGTATGGCTACACCTTC.

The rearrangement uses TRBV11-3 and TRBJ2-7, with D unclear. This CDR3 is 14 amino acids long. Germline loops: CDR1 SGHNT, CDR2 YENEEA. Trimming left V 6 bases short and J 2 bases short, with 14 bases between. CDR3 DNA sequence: TGTGCCAGCAGATCATCCCCTGGGGCCTACGAGCAGTACTTC. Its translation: CASRSSPGAYEQYF.

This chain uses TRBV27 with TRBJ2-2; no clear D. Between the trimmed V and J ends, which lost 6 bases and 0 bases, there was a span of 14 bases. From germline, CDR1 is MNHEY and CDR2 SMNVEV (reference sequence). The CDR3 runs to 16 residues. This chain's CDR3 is CASRVRSTPNTGELFF. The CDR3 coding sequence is TGTGCCAGCAGAGTTAGGTCGACTCCGAACACCGGGGAGCTGTTTTTT.

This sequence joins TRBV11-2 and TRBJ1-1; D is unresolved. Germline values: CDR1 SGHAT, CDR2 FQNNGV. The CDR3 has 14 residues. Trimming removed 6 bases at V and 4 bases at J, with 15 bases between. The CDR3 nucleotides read TGTGCCAGCAGTTCCGCACAGAGTGTCACTGAAGCTTTCTTT. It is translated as CASSSAQSVTEAFF.

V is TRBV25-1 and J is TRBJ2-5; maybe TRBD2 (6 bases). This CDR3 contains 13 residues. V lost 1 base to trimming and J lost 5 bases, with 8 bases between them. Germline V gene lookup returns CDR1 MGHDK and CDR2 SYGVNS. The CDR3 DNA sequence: TGTGCCAGCAGTGAATGGGGGGTTGAGACCCAGTACTTC. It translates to CASSEWGVETQYF.

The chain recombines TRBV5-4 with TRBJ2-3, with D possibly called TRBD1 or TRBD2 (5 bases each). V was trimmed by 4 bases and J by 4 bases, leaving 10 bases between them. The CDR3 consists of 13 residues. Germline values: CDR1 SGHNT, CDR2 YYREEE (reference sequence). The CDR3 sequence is CASSTGPPDTQYF. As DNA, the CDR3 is TGTGCCAGCAGCACGGGGCCCCCAGATACGCAGTATTTT.

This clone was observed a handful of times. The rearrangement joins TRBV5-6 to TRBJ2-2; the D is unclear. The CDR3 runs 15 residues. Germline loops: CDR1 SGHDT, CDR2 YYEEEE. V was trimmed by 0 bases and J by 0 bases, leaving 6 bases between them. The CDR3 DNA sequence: TGTGCCAGCAGCTTGGGCGGCACGAACACCGGGGAGCTGTTTTTT. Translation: CASSLGGTNTGELFF.

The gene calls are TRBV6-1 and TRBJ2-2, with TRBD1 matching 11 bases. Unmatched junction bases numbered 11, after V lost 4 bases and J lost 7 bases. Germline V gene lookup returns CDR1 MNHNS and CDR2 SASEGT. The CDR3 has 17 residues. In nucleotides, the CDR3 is TGTGCCAGCAGTGGATTACCGGGACAGGGGGTACTCGGGGAGCTGTTTTTT. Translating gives CASSGLPGQGVLGELFF.

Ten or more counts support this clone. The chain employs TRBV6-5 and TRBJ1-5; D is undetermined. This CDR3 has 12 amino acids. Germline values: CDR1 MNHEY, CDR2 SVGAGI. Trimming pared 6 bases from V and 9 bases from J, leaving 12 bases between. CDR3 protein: CASRGVNTPQHF. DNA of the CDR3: TGTGCCAGCAGGGGCGTCAATACGCCCCAGCATTTT.

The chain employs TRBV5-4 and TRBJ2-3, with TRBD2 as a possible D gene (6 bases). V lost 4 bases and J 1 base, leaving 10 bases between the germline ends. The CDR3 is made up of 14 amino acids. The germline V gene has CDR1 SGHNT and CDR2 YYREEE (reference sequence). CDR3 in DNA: TGTGCCAGCAGCCAACTAGCAGGCACAGATACGCAGTATTTT. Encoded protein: CASSQLAGTDTQYF. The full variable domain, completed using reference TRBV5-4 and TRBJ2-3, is ETGVTQSPTHLIKTRGQQVTLRCSSQSGHNTVSWYQQALGQGPQFIFQYYREEENGRGNFPPRFSGLQFPNYSSELNVNALELDDSALYLCASSQLAGTDTQYFGPGTRLTVL.

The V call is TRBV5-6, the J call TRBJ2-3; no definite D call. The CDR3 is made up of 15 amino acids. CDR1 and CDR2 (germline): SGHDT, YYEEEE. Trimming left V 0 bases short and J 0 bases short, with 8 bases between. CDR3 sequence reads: CASSLAYRSTDTQYF. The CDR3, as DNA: TGTGCCAGCAGCTTGGCCTACCGTAGCACAGATACGCAGTATTTT.

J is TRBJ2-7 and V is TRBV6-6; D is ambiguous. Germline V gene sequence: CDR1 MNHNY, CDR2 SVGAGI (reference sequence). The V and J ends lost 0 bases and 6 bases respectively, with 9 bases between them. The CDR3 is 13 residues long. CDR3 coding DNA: TGTGCCAGCAGTTACTCGAGAGGCCCCGAGCAGTACTTC. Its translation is CASSYSRGPEQYF.

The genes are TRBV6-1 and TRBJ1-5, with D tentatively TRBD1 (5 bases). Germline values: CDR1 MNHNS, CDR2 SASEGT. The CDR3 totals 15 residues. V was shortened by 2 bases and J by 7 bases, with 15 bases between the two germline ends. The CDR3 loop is CASSEMGVSNQPQHF. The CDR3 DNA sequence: TGTGCCAGCAGTGAAATGGGGGTATCGAACCAGCCCCAGCATTTT.

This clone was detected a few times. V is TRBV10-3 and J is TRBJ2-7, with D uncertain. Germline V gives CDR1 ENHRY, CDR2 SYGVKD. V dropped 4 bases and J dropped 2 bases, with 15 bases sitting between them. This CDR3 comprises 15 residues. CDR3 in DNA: TGTGCCATCAGTGCTACTTATTCCGAAACCTACGAGCAGTACTTC. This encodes CAISATYSETYEQYF.

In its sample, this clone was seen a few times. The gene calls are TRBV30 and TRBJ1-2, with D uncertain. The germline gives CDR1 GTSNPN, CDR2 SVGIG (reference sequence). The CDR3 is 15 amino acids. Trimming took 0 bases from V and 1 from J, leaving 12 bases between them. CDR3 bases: TGTGCCTGGAGTGTAGAAGGCTCAGTTAACTATGGCTACACCTTC. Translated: CAWSVEGSVNYGYTF. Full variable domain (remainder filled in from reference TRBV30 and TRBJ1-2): SQTIHQWPATLVQPVGSPLSLECTVEGTSNPNLYWYRQAAGRGLQLLFYSVGIGQISSEVPQNLSASRPQDRQFILSSKKLLLSDSGFYLCAWSVEGSVNYGYTFGSGTRLTVV.

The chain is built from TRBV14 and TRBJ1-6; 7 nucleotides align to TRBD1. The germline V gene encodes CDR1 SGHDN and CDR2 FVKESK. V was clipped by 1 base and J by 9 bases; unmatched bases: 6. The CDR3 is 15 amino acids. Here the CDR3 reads CASSQVGTAASPLHF. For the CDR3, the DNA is TGTGCCAGCAGCCAAGTAGGGACAGCGGCTTCACCCCTCCACTTT. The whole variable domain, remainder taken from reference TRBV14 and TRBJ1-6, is EAGVTQFPSHSVIEKGQTVTLRCDPISGHDNLYWYRRVMGKEIKFLLHFVKESKQDESGMPNNRFLAERTGGTYSTLKVQPAELEDSGVYFCASSQVGTAASPLHFGNGTRLTVT.

CDR3 amino acids: CASSHVWEEAFF. The CDR3 coding sequence is TGTGCCAGCAGCCATGTCTGGGAGGAAGCTTTCTTT. V is TRBV7-9 and J is TRBJ1-1; D call uncertain. CDR1 is SEHNR, CDR2 FQNEAQ, per germline (reference sequence). The CDR3 totals 12 residues. V was shortened by 5 bases and J by 8 bases, with 12 bases between the two germline ends.

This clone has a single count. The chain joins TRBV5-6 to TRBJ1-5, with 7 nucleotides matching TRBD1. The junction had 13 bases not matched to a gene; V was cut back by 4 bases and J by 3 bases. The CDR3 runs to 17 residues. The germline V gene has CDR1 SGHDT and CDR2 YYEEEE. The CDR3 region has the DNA TGTGCCAGCAGCGCTACAGGGGCGCCACCCTCCAATCAGCCCCAGCATTTT. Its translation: CASSATGAPPSNQPQHF.

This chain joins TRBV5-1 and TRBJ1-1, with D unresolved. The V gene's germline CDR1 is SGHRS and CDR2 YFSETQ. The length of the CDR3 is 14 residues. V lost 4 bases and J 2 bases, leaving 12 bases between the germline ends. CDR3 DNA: TGCGCCAGCAGCCAAACTGTCAGAAACACTGAAGCTTTCTTT. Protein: CASSQTVRNTEAFF.

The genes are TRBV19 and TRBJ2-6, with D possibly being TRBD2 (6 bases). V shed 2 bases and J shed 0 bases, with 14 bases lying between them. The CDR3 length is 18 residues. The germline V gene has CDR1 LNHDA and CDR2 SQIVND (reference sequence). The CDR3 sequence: CASSIIGGTHSGANVLTF. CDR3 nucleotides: TGTGCCAGTAGTATAATTGGAGGGACTCACTCTGGGGCCAACGTCCTGACTTTC. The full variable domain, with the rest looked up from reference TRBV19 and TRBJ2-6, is DGGITQSPKYLFRKEGQNVTLSCEQNLNHDAMYWYRQDPGQGLRLIYYSQIVNDFQKGDIAEGYSVSREKKESFPLTVTSAQKNPTAFYLCASSIIGGTHSGANVLTFGAGSRLTVL.